Sequencing of this T cell receptor (beta chain) was carried out in a study of T cell responses to AZD1222 COVID-19 vaccine. Method: immunoSEQ multiplex PCR; TCRdb's copy keeps in-frame clones and lacks some. The sample consists of 100,000 or so clones, roughly nine tenths of them appearing once. The ends were cut back, 6 bases at V and 1 base at J, with 9 bases in the middle. This CDR3 contains 13 residues. Germline CDR1 MNHEY, CDR2 SVGEGT. The TCR comes from an adult in good health. This specimen consisted of peripheral blood, obtained on day 0 of AZD1222 vaccination. V and J are TRBV6-2 or TRBV6-3 and TRBJ1-2; D might be TRBD1 (6 bases). CDR3 sequence reads: CASSDRINYGYTF. Written as DNA, the CDR3 is TGTGCCAGCAGCGACAGGATTAACTATGGCTACACCTTC.